The T cell receptor beta chain under discussion was sequenced for a study of beta chain features in type 1 diabetes. The overall study: Patients and healthy donors were similar in age, gender and cell yields. All samples together contributed around 100,000,000 sorted cells for examination.

This CDR3 region has 17 residues. The germline V gene encodes CDR1 ENHRY and CDR2 SYGVKD. V shed 10 bases, J shed 4 bases, and the junction held 10 bases outside the gene matches. Study-level points and caveats: Shorter templates may be favored by PCR, equally so in patients and controls. A closer apparent resemblance between naive, central memory and Treg TCRB repertoires was seen in patients than in healthy donors.

A few counts support this clone. Its matching antigen is unknown. The authors reverse transcribed all of the isolated RNA, so sequencing captured expressed TCRB transcripts. Sequencing used immunoSEQ multiplex PCR; TCRdb keeps in-frame clones, though not all of them. The repertoire has 300,000 to 400,000 clones, approximately 11% of them found once; the top ten carry over 0.015%. The rearrangement joins TRBV10-3 to TRBJ2-1; 16 bases match TRBD2. The specimen was naive CD4+ T cells from blood. This receptor was obtained from a woman under 40 in good health. The CDR3 DNA follows: TGTGCCACATATCCGGGACTAGCGGGAGGGCTTTACAATGAGCAGTTCTTC. The encoded protein is CATYPGLAGGLYNEQFF.